The clone carrying this TCR beta chain showed up just a few times. Its antigen remains unknown. This sample is drawn from a study of T cell repertoires in cytomegalovirus infection. At the level of the study: It was recently identified HLA-C-restricted and well-studied HLA-B-restricted CMV epitopes that the study used. CMV infection plus the matching HLA type was flagged by public TCR beta signatures.

General study results and limits: Public TCR beta family frequency separated CMV-and-HLA carriers, including in an independent cohort. Ex vivo responses were dominated by HLA-C-restricted CMV-specific TCR beta clonotypes.

TCRdb reanalysed the reads using MiXCR and keeps one entry per CDR3 protein. The data show some 920,000 distinct CDR3 sequences, 31% seen once. The V gene's germline CDR1 is MNHEY and CDR2 SVGEGT. The CDR3 has 11 amino acids. Trimming removed 2 bases from V and 15 bases from J, with 10 bases in between. The genes are TRBV6-2 or TRBV6-3 and TRBJ2-2; possibly TRBD2 for D (6 bases). This receptor was taken from a human donor in good health (CMV status not recorded). Some clones in this sample may be carry-over from other donors' samples. Here the sequenced sample was cultured CD8+ T cells from PBMCs, taken from culture after CMV antigen stimulation. The CDR3 here is CASSYRRGLFF. CDR3 DNA: TGTGCCAGCAGTTACAGGCGGGGTTTGTTTTTT.